This record concerns one TCR beta chain sequence. Antigen unknown. The CDR3 contains 16 residues. The germline gives CDR1 SEHNR, CDR2 FQNEAQ (reference sequence). Trimming at V came to 3 bases and at J to 5 bases, leaving 8 bases not matched to a gene. The sample originates from a study of shared clonotypes between healthy human individuals. Study-level information: Researchers assigned three CD4 naive, three CD4 memory, two CD8 naive and one CD8 memory plate to each donor. Study-level findings and limits: A reduction in generation probabilities was seen for non-shared clonotypes relative to those shared by all four donors. Researchers sampled only blood; tissue repertoires likely differ.

Naive CD8 cells comprised CD45RO-negative, CCR7-positively selected cells, excluding terminally differentiated effector memory CD45RA+ cells. Several immunoSEQ plates received, in even portions, the genomic DNA of each subset. Assay: immunoSEQ multiplex PCR; the TCRdb copy retains only in-frame clones and omits some. The sample includes around 2,100,000 clones, about 94% of them seen just once. The TCR was taken from a man aged 18 to 30 in good health. The rearrangement joins TRBV7-9 to TRBJ2-3; 10 bases are shared with TRBD1. Sequences were obtained from naive CD8+ T cells sorted from blood. The CDR3 loop reads CASSFRQGAPGDTQYF. The CDR3, as DNA: TGTGCCAGCAGCTTTCGACAGGGGGCCCCCGGAGATACGCAGTATTTT.